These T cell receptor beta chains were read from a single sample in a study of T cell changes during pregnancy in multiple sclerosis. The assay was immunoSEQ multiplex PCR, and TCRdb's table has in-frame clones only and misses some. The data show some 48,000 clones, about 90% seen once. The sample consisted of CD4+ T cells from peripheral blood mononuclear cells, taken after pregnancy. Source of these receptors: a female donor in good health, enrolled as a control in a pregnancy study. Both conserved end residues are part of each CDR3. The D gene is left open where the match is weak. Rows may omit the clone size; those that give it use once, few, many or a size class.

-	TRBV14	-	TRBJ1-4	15	CASSQEPGANEKLFF	TGTGCCAGCAGCCAAGAGCCGGGAGCTAATGAAAAACTGTTTTTT
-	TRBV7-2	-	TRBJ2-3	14	CASSPETSTDTQYF	TGTGCCAGCAGCCCCGAAACTAGCACAGATACGCAGTATTTT
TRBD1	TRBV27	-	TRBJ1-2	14	CASSSPGPGGAYTF	TGTGCCAGCAGTTCCCCGGGACCAGGGGGAGCCTACACCTTC
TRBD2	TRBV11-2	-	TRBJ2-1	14	CASKRDLAGQHQFF	TGTGCCAGCAAAAGAGACCTAGCGGGACAACACCAGTTCTTC
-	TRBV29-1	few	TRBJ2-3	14	CSVPRRDYEDTQYF	TGCAGCGTCCCTAGGCGGGATTATGAAGATACGCAGTATTTT
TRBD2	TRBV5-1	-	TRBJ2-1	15	CASSLSGGRYNEQFF	TGCGCCAGCAGCTTGTCGGGGGGGCGATACAATGAGCAGTTCTTC
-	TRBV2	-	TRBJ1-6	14	CASSAETGNSPLHF	TGTGCCAGCAGTGCGGAGACAGGAAATTCACCCCTCCACTTT
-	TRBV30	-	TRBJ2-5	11	CAWSISETQYF	TGTGCCTGGAGTATCTCAGAGACCCAGTACTTC
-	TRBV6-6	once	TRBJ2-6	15	CASSRTGAGANVLTF	TGTGCCAGCAGTCGAACGGGAGCTGGGGCCAACGTCCTGACTTTC
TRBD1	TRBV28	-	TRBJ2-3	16	CASSWTGGKTTDTQYF	TGTGCCAGCAGTTGGACAGGGGGCAAAACCACAGATACGCAGTATTTT
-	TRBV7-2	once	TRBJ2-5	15	CASSLSGAVEETQYF	TGTGCCAGCAGCTTGTCGGGAGCGGTTGAAGAGACCCAGTACTTC
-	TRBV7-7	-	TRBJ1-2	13	CASSLDREEGYTF	TGTGCTAGCAGCTTAGATCGGGAAGAAGGCTACACCTTC
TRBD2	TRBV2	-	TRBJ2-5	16	CASSPGTSGAQETQYF	TGTGCCAGCAGTCCCGGGACTAGCGGAGCCCAAGAGACCCAGTACTTC
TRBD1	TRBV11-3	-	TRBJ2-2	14	CASSPGQGVGELFF	TGTGCCAGCAGCCCGGGACAGGGGGTCGGGGAGCTGTTTTTT
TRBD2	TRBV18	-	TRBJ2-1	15	CASSPQGSGTIEQFF	TGTGCCAGCTCACCACAAGGTAGCGGGACCATTGAGCAGTTCTTC
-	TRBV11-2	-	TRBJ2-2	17	CASSSTSWDSNTGELFF	TGTGCCAGCAGCTCGACGAGCTGGGACTCGAACACCGGGGAGCTGTTTTTT
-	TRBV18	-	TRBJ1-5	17	CASSTNSQGQSNQPQHF	TGTGCCAGCTCAACCAATAGTCAGGGACAAAGCAATCAGCCCCAGCATTTT
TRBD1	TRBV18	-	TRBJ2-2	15	CASSPATGGTGELFF	TGTGCCAGCTCACCGGCGACAGGGGGCACCGGGGAGCTGTTTTTT
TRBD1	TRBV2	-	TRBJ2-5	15	CASKKEGQGGETQYF	TGTGCCAGCAAAAAGGAGGGACAGGGAGGGGAGACCCAGTACTTC
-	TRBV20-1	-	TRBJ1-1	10	CSASEGRTFF	TGCAGTGCTAGTGAGGGTAGGACTTTCTTT
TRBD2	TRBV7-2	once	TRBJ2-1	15	CASSSDGTTGNEQFF	TGTGCCAGCAGCTCAGACGGGACTACCGGGAATGAGCAGTTCTTC
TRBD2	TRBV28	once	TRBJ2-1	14	CASSSSGRHNEQFF	TGTGCCAGCTCTTCTAGCGGACGACACAATGAGCAGTTCTTC
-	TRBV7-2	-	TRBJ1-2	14	CASSPPIPSIGYTF	TGTGCCAGCAGCCCCCCGATTCCCTCTATCGGCTACACCTTC
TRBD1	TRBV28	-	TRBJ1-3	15	CASRIGTVSGNTIYF	TGTGCCAGCAGGATTGGGACAGTCTCTGGAAACACCATATATTTT
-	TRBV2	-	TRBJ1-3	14	CASSVAGRGNTIYF	TGTGCCAGCAGTGTCGCAGGTCGTGGAAACACCATATATTTT
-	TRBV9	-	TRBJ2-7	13	CASSVVNRERQYF	TGTGCCAGCAGCGTCGTAAACAGGGAAAGGCAGTACTTC
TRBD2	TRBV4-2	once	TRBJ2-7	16	CASSQEVAGDTYEQYF	TGTGCCAGCAGCCAAGAAGTAGCGGGAGACACCTACGAGCAGTACTTC
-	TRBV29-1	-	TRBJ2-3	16	CSVPRRLGSAGDTQYF	TGCAGCGTTCCCCGTCGCCTTGGGTCAGCGGGCGATACGCAGTATTTT
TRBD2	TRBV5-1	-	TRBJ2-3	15	CASSLAGIRSDTQYF	TGCGCCAGCAGCTTAGCGGGAATTAGGTCAGATACGCAGTATTTT
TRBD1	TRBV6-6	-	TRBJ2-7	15	CASNWAGGPSYEQYF	TGTGCCAGCAATTGGGCAGGGGGCCCGTCCTACGAGCAGTACTTC
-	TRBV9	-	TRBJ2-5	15	CASSVASDSQETQYF	TGTGCCAGCAGCGTAGCTAGCGACAGCCAAGAGACCCAGTACTTC
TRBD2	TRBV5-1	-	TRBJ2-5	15	CASSRPSAGDETQYF	TGCGCCAGCAGCCGCCCCTCAGCGGGAGATGAGACCCAGTACTTC
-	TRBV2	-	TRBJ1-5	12	CASSVLAQPQHF	TGTGCCAGCAGTGTACTCGCTCAGCCCCAGCATTTT
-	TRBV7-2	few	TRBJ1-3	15	CASSPDSSSGNTIYF	TGTGCCAGCAGCCCAGACAGCTCCTCTGGAAACACCATATATTTT
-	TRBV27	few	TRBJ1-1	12	CASSFEGQKAFF	TGTGCCAGCAGTTTTGAGGGTCAGAAAGCTTTCTTT
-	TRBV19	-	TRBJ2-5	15	CASRSLGTPQETQYF	TGTGCCAGTAGGTCCCTCGGGACACCACAAGAGACCCAGTACTTC
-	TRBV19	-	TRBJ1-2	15	CASSIAQGANYGYTF	TGTGCCAGTAGTATAGCACAGGGAGCTAACTATGGCTACACCTTC
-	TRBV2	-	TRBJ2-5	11	CASRGPVTQYF	TGTGCCAGCAGGGGGCCGGTGACCCAGTACTTC
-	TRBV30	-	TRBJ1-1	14	CAWSVQGLNTEAFF	TGTGCCTGGAGTGTACAGGGTTTGAACACTGAAGCTTTCTTT
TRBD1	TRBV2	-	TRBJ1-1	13	CASSTDRGATAFF	TGTGCCAGCAGTACAGACAGGGGGGCCACCGCTTTCTTT
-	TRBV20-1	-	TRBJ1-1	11	CSARANTEAFF	TGCAGTGCTAGGGCTAACACTGAAGCTTTCTTT